The 18 T cell receptor beta chains below come from one sample, sequenced in a study of memory CD4+ T cells and cytomegalovirus serostatus. The protocol was immunoSEQ multiplex PCR, while the TCRdb copy is restricted to in-frame clones and leaves out a portion. Here the sample spans tens of thousands of clones, roughly four fifths being singletons. Single viable CD3+CD4+CD8-CD45RO+ cells were sorted as the memory CD4+ T cells. Source material: memory CD4+ T cells from blood. The receptor source for this set is an adult in good health and CMV-seronegative.

V and J are TRBV14 and TRBJ2-2; no reliable D call. V gave up 1 base and J gave up 6 bases, with 6 bases separating them. The CDR3 is 13 residues long. CDR1 SGHDN and CDR2 FVKESK come from the germline V gene. In DNA form, the CDR3 reads TGTGCCAGCAGCCAAGTGGGGTCCGGGGAGCTGTTTTTT. It codes for CASSQVGSGELFF.

The chain uses TRBV28 and TRBJ2-7; weak D call: TRBD1 (6 bases). This CDR3 contains 15 residues. Trimming removed 6 bases at V and 2 bases at J, with 17 bases between. The germline CDR1 and CDR2 sequences are MDHEN and SYDVKM. CDR3 protein: CASSPQGTTAYEQYF. The CDR3, as DNA: TGTGCCAGCAGCCCACAGGGCACAACCGCCTACGAGCAGTACTTC.

The genes are TRBV7-2 and TRBJ1-3; D might be TRBD1 (5 bases). Trimming took off 7 bases at V and 0 bases at J, with 13 bases between the two ends. Germline V gene lookup returns CDR1 SGHTA and CDR2 FQGNSA. CDR3 size: 15 residues. DNA for the CDR3: TGTGCCAGCACCAGGGACTCCGGCTCTGGAAACACCATATATTTT. This encodes CASTRDSGSGNTIYF.

This chain joins TRBV5-1 and TRBJ1-4, with D maybe TRBD1 (6 bases). This CDR3 spans 16 amino acids. Germline V gene data show CDR1 as SGHRS and CDR2 as YFSETQ. Between the trimmed V and J ends, which lost 2 bases and 4 bases, there was a span of 15 bases. CDR3 in amino acids: CASSFTGGRDNEKLFF. The CDR3 DNA reads as TGCGCCAGCAGCTTTACCGGGGGCAGAGATAATGAAAAACTGTTTTTT.

This clone was counted between two and nine times. V and J are TRBV27 and TRBJ2-7; TRBD2 aligns across 7 bases. CDR1 and CDR2 (germline): MNHEY, SMNVEV (reference sequence). The J segment lost 9 bases and the V segment lost 4 bases, leaving 6 bases of the junction unmatched. This CDR3 has 12 residues. The CDR3 DNA sequence: TGTGCCAGCAGTTCTGGCGGGGGTGGGCAGTACTTC. This sequence encodes CASSSGGGGQYF.

This clone was counted only a few times. This chain joins TRBV28 and TRBJ1-5, with D unresolved. Germline V lookup: CDR1 MDHEN, CDR2 SYDVKM. V lost 5 bases to trimming and J lost 3 bases, with 11 bases between them. This CDR3 region has 14 residues. The CDR3 loop reads CASSKVGYNQPQHF. In nucleotides, the CDR3 is TGTGCCAGCAGTAAGGTCGGGTACAATCAGCCCCAGCATTTT.

This clone occurred a few times. The chain joins TRBV2 to TRBJ2-7; 9 bases agree with TRBD1. J gave up 1 base and V 4 bases, and 2 bases lay outside the gene matches. The CDR3 loop spans 14 amino acids. Germline values: CDR1 SNHLY, CDR2 FYNNEI. The CDR3 DNA reads as TGTGCCAGCAGTGTGGACAGGGGTTCCTACGAGCAGTACTTC. This gives the protein CASSVDRGSYEQYF.

This clone was found a few times. The chain joins TRBV5-8 to TRBJ2-7; D ambiguous. The CDR3 totals 15 residues. Per germline, CDR1 SGHTS and CDR2 YDEGEE. Trimming took off 2 bases at V and 2 bases at J, with 14 bases between the two ends. The CDR3 loop reads CASSFQSAPTYEQYF. CDR3 DNA sequence: TGTGCCAGCAGCTTTCAGTCAGCGCCTACCTACGAGCAGTACTTC.

The chain combines TRBV6-5 with TRBJ1-2; TRBD1 matches 7 bases. From germline, CDR1 is MNHEY and CDR2 SVGAGI. The CDR3 is made up of 14 amino acids. V lost 5 bases and J lost 4; bases outside the gene matches: 7. The CDR3 DNA follows: TGTGCCAGCAGTCAGAGAGGGGGCTCCTATGGCTACACCTTC. It translates to CASSQRGGSYGYTF.

This sequence joins TRBV7-2 and TRBJ2-1, with 14 bases aligning to TRBD2. The junction had 4 bases not matched to a gene; V was cut back by 2 bases and J by 7 bases. The CDR3 loop spans 16 amino acids. CDR1 and CDR2 from the germline V gene are SGHTA and FQGNSA. CDR3 nucleotides: TGTGCCAGCAGCTTAAGTCGGACTAGCGGGAGGAATGAGCAGTTCTTC. Protein product: CASSLSRTSGRNEQFF.

This clone was observed a few times. The chain couples TRBV2 to TRBJ1-2, with 8 bases fitting TRBD1. CDR3 length: 12 residues. After removal of 6 bases from V and 8 bases from J, the junction contained 5 bases not matched to a gene. Germline CDR1 SNHLY, CDR2 FYNNEI. In DNA, the CDR3 is TGTGCCAGCAGACAGGGGGTAGTAGGCTACACCTTC. This gives the protein CASRQGVVGYTF.

This clone appeared once. V usage is TRBV4-1 and J usage is TRBJ2-7; 8 bases agree with TRBD2. Unmatched junction bases numbered 10, after V lost 0 bases and J lost 0 bases. The CDR3 consists of 18 residues. Germline V lookup: CDR1 MGHRA, CDR2 YSYEKL. The CDR3 DNA follows: TGCGCCAGCAGCCAAGAATTAGAGGTAGCGGGGAACTCCTACGAGCAGTACTTC. Amino acid sequence: CASSQELEVAGNSYEQYF.

This sequence joins TRBV7-2 and TRBJ2-7; maybe TRBD1 (6 bases). V lost 5 bases and J 4 bases, leaving 15 bases between the germline ends. Germline CDR1 SGHTA, CDR2 FQGNSA. The CDR3 spans 14 residues. CDR3 protein: CASSPNRDIYEQYF. In DNA, the CDR3 is TGTGCCAGCAGCCCAAACCGGGACATATACGAGCAGTACTTC.

The chain has TRBV6-5 and TRBJ1-1, with 10 nucleotides matching TRBD1. This CDR3 spans 13 amino acids. The V and J ends lost 6 bases and 4 bases, in that order; junction bases with no gene match: 2. Germline CDR1 and CDR2: MNHEY and SVGAGI. The chain's CDR3 is CASRWDRGTEAFF. The CDR3 nucleotides are TGTGCCAGCAGGTGGGACAGGGGCACTGAAGCTTTCTTT.

The rearrangement links TRBV7-2 to TRBJ2-1; D tentatively reads TRBD1 or TRBD2 (5 bases each). The CDR3 contains 14 residues. V gave up 4 bases and J gave up 9 bases, with 16 bases separating them. Germline CDR1 is SGHTA and CDR2 is FQGNSA. The CDR3 coding sequence is TGTGCCAGCAGCTCAAGACTGGGGGTGAGTGAGCAGTTCTTC. Translated: CASSSRLGVSEQFF.

This chain connects TRBV11-3 to TRBJ2-3; 9 bases agree with TRBD1. V lost 2 bases, J lost 0 bases, and 6 bases stayed unmatched. Looked up from germline, CDR1 is SGHNT and CDR2 is YENEEA. The CDR3 is 17 amino acids. The CDR3 nucleotides read TGTGCCAGCAGCTTAACCGGGACAGGGACTAGCACAGATACGCAGTATTTT. This gives the protein CASSLTGTGTSTDTQYF.

The rearrangement uses TRBV7-8 and TRBJ2-1; 10 bases map to TRBD1. The CDR3 runs 17 residues. The V and J ends lost 6 bases and 5 bases, in that order; junction bases with no gene match: 13. Germline CDR1 reads SGHVS; CDR2 reads FQNEAQ. The CDR3 DNA reads TGTGCCAGCAGTCGCCGCTTCCGGGACAGGGGAGACAATGAGCAGTTCTTC. This encodes CASSRRFRDRGDNEQFF.

This clone was counted once. The rearrangement uses TRBV27 and TRBJ2-1; TRBD2 matches 12 bases. With 5 bases clipped from V and 7 bases from J, the junction kept 6 bases outside the gene matches. Looked up from germline, CDR1 is MNHEY and CDR2 is SMNVEV (reference sequence). This CDR3 spans 15 amino acids. CDR3: CASSLTSGSSNEQFF. The CDR3 DNA sequence: TGTGCCAGCAGTCTGACTAGCGGGAGTTCTAATGAGCAGTTCTTC.